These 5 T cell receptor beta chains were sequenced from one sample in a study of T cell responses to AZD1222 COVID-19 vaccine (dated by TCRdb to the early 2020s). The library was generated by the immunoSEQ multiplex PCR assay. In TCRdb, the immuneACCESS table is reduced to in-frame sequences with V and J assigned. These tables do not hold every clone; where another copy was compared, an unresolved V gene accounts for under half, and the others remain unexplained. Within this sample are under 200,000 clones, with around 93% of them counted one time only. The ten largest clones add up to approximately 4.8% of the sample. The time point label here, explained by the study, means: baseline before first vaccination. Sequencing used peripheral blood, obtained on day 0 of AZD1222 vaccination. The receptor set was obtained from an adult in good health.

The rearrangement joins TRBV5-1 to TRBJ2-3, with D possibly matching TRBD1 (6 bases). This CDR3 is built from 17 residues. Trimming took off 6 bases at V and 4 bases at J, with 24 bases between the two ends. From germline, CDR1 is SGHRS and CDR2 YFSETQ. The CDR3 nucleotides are TGCGCCAGCACCTTAAAGTTACAGGGCGCCGGGGCAGATACGCAGTATTTT. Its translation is CASTLKLQGAGADTQYF.

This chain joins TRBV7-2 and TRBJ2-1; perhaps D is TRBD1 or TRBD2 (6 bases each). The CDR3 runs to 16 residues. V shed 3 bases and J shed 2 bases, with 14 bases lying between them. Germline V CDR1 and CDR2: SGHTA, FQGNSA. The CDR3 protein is CASSFPEGDAYNEQFF. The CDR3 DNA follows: TGTGCCAGCAGCTTCCCGGAGGGGGATGCCTACAATGAGCAGTTCTTC.

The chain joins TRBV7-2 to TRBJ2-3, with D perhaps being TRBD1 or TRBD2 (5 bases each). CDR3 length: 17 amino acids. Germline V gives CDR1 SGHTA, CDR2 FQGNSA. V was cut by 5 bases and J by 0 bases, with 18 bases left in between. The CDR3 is CASSAAVGDRSTDTQYF. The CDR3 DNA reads TGTGCCAGCAGCGCCGCGGTGGGAGACAGAAGCACAGATACGCAGTATTTT.

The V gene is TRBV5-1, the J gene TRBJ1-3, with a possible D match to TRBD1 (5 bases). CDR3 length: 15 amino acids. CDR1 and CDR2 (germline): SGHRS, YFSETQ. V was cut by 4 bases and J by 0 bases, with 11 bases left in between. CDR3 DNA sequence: TGCGCCAGCAGCCTAGGGACGGGCTCTGGAAACACCATATATTTT. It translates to CASSLGTGSGNTIYF.

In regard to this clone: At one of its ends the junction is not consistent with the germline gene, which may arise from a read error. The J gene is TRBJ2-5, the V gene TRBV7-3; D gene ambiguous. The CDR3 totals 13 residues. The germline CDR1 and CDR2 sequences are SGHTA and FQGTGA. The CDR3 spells CASSLTAQETQYF. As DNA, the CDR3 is TGTGCCAGCAGCCTAACAGCCCAAGAGACCCAGTACTTC.